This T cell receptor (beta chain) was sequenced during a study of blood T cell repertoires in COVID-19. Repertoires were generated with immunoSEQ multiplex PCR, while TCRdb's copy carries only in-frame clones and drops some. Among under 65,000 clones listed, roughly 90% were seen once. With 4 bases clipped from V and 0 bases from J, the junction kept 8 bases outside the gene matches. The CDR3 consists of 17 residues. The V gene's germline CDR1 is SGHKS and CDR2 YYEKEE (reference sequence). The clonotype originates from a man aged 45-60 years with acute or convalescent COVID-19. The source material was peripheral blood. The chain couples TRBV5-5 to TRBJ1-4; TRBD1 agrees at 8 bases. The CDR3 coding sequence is TGTGCCAGCAGCCCGCAGGGGGCCTTTGCAACTAATGAAAAACTGTTTTTT. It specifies CASSPQGAFATNEKLFF.